This T cell receptor beta chain was found in a study of T-cell memory formation after mild COVID-19. Points from the study as a whole: Mainly in CM and EM were contracting CD4+ clones; CD8+ were in EMRA. Day 15 to 85 contractors were CD4/CD8 balanced; later expanders leaned CD4+. Memory sampled before infection contained some responding clones, suggesting cross-reactive memory joined.

A remark on this clonotype: The antigen is unknown.

The authors produced TCR alpha and TCR beta cDNA libraries with sample barcodes and UMIs by 5'RACE using constant-segment primers. TCRdb ran MiXCR on the 5' RACE reads and lists one entry per CDR3 protein. The table lists roughly 300,000 distinct CDR3 sequences, over 7% of them singletons. Trimming removed 6 bases at V and 9 bases at J, with 10 bases between. The CDR3 extends over 12 amino acids. CDR1 and CDR2 from the germline V gene are SGHDT and YYEEEE. Source material: PBMCs or a T cell subset sorted from them (not recorded which). The source of this sequence is a man between 18 and 35 years old who had mild COVID-19 (a few samples of this study predate the infection). Cell type and time point are not known. The chain links TRBV5-6 to TRBJ1-6; D remains ambiguous. The CDR3 DNA follows: TGTGCCAGCAACCTTATGAGTTCACCCCTCCACTTT. It specifies CASNLMSSPLHF. Full variable domain (outside the CDR3, taken from reference TRBV5-6 and TRBJ1-6): DAGVTQSPTHLIKTRGQQVTLRCSPKSGHDTVSWYQQALGQGPQFIFQYYEEEERQRGNFPDRFSGHQFPNYSSELNVNALLLGDSALYLCASNLMSSPLHFGNGTRLTVT.